Listed below are T cell receptor beta chains from one sample, sequenced in a study of blood T cell repertoires in COVID-19. The method was immunoSEQ multiplex PCR; TCRdb's version includes in-frame clones alone and lacks a portion of them. The table has 95,000 or so clones, 75% to 90% seen once. The material sequenced was peripheral blood. All receptors derive from an elderly man with active or convalescent COVID-19. The CDR3 runs from the conserved cysteine through the conserved F or W. Fields, in order: J gene, D gene, clone size, V gene, CDR3 protein, CDR3 DNA. D genes are given only for firm matches. Where a row states a size, it is once, few, many or the class of an expanded clone; other rows omit it.

J gene: TRBJ2-7; D gene: TRBD1; clone size: .; V gene: TRBV5-4; CDR3 protein: CASSPRLGQGSYEQYF; CDR3 DNA: TGTGCCAGCAGCCCACGGCTGGGACAGGGATCCTACGAGCAGTACTTC
J gene: TRBJ2-3; D gene: TRBD2; clone size: .; V gene: TRBV6-6; CDR3 protein: CASSPRTSGRDTQYF; CDR3 DNA: TGTGCCAGCAGTCCCCGGACTAGCGGGAGGGATACGCAGTATTTT
J gene: TRBJ2-1; D gene: .; clone size: .; V gene: TRBV11-2; CDR3 protein: CASSSTLQRQFF; CDR3 DNA: TGTGCCAGCAGCTCGACACTGCAAAGGCAGTTCTTC
J gene: TRBJ1-1; D gene: .; clone size: .; V gene: TRBV19; CDR3 protein: CASSISGTIYEAFF; CDR3 DNA: TGTGCCAGTAGTATAAGCGGGACCATTTATGAAGCTTTCTTT
J gene: TRBJ1-5; D gene: TRBD1; clone size: .; V gene: TRBV30; CDR3 protein: CAWSNRGFEPQHF; CDR3 DNA: TGTGCCTGGAGTAACAGGGGCTTCGAGCCCCAGCATTTT
J gene: TRBJ2-7; D gene: TRBD1; clone size: .; V gene: TRBV7-2; CDR3 protein: CASSIGTGQGHEQYF; CDR3 DNA: TGTGCCAGCAGCATCGGGACAGGGCAGGGACACGAGCAGTACTTC
J gene: TRBJ1-2; D gene: TRBD1; clone size: .; V gene: TRBV27; CDR3 protein: CASHRQGLGYTF; CDR3 DNA: TGTGCCAGCCATCGACAGGGTTTAGGCTACACCTTC
J gene: TRBJ1-2; D gene: TRBD1; clone size: .; V gene: TRBV7-2; CDR3 protein: CASSLGQNYGYTF; CDR3 DNA: TGTGCCAGCAGCCTGGGACAGAACTATGGCTACACCTTC
J gene: TRBJ2-7; D gene: .; clone size: few; V gene: TRBV6-5; CDR3 protein: CASSFDTPSISYEQYF; CDR3 DNA: TGTGCCAGCAGTTTCGACACGCCATCAATCTCCTACGAGCAGTACTTC
J gene: TRBJ2-3; D gene: .; clone size: medium-sized; V gene: TRBV25-1; CDR3 protein: CASSPSSGHTDTQYF; CDR3 DNA: TGTGCCAGCAGTCCTTCGAGCGGGCACACAGATACGCAGTATTTT
J gene: TRBJ2-1; D gene: .; clone size: once; V gene: TRBV24-1; CDR3 protein: CATSDRSGEQFF; CDR3 DNA: TGTGCCACCAGTGACAGAAGCGGGGAGCAGTTCTTC
J gene: TRBJ2-2; D gene: .; clone size: .; V gene: TRBV30; CDR3 protein: CAWSGQNTGELFF; CDR3 DNA: TGTGCCTGGTCGGGACAGAACACCGGGGAGCTGTTTTTT
J gene: TRBJ1-5; D gene: .; clone size: .; V gene: TRBV12-1; CDR3 protein: CASSHRDRGFQPQHF; CDR3 DNA: TGTGCCAGCAGCCACCGGGACAGGGGGTTTCAGCCCCAGCATTTT
J gene: TRBJ1-1; D gene: .; clone size: .; V gene: TRBV5-6; CDR3 protein: CASSFARGGGTEAFF; CDR3 DNA: TGTGCCAGCAGCTTCGCGAGGGGAGGCGGCACTGAAGCTTTCTTT
J gene: TRBJ1-4; D gene: .; clone size: once; V gene: TRBV7-2; CDR3 protein: CASRSGGLLTNEKLFF; CDR3 DNA: TGTGCCAGCAGGTCCGGGGGTCTGTTAACTAATGAAAAACTGTTTTTT